This T cell receptor beta chain was retrieved from a study of spatial heterogeneity in lung cancer. This CDR3 has 14 amino acids. With V trimmed by 3 bases and J by 3 bases, 3 bases remained unmatched. Germline CDR1 and CDR2: SGHDT and YYEEEE. Findings of the study overall: The number of expanded tumor alpha and beta chains correlated with mutation number.

TCRdb re-called the 5' RACE reads through MiXCR, storing one row per CDR3 protein. The sample lists 11,000 to 15,000 distinct CDR3 sequences, 4.7% seen once, with about 16% in the top ten. Sample time point: sample taken at primary tumor resection. This clonotype has a handful of counts. Its antigen is currently unknown. Specimen: lung tumor tissue, collected at surgery. The rearrangement links TRBV5-6 to TRBJ1-2; 9 bases line up with TRBD1. This sequence was found in a female donor with early-stage non-small cell lung cancer. The CDR3 sequence: CASSSRDRDYGYTF. Written as DNA, the CDR3 is TGTGCCAGCAGCTCACGGGACAGGGACTATGGCTACACCTTC.